This T cell receptor (beta chain) was recorded in a study of T cell responses to AZD1222 COVID-19 vaccine. Study background: Second-dose timings of about 4 or about 12 weeks were pooled.

Clones were read by immunoSEQ multiplex PCR, and TCRdb kept only the in-frame ones, dropping some. The repertoire holds about 170,000 clones, with over 85% as singletons. Concerning this clone itself: Its cognate antigen is unknown.

Overall study findings and caveats: Spike-spanning, vaccine-associated CD4 TCRs were dominant at 160-218 and 743-854. When two AZD1222 doses had been given, Spike-specific TCR breadth and depth rose.

The sequences come from peripheral blood, collected on day 0 of AZD1222 vaccination. The TCR sequence derives from an adult in good health.

The chain's CDR3 is CASSQAGRNYNEQFF. The DNA of the CDR3 is TGTGCCAGCAGCCAAGCGGGGAGAAATTACAATGAGCAGTTCTTC. The V and J genes are TRBV3-1 (or the pseudogene TRBV3-2) and TRBJ2-1; D possibly corresponds to TRBD2 (5 bases). The CDR3 runs to 15 residues. Germline lookup yields CDR1 LGHDT and CDR2 YNNKEL (reference sequence). Between the trimmed V and J ends, which lost 1 base and 4 bases, there was a span of 11 bases.